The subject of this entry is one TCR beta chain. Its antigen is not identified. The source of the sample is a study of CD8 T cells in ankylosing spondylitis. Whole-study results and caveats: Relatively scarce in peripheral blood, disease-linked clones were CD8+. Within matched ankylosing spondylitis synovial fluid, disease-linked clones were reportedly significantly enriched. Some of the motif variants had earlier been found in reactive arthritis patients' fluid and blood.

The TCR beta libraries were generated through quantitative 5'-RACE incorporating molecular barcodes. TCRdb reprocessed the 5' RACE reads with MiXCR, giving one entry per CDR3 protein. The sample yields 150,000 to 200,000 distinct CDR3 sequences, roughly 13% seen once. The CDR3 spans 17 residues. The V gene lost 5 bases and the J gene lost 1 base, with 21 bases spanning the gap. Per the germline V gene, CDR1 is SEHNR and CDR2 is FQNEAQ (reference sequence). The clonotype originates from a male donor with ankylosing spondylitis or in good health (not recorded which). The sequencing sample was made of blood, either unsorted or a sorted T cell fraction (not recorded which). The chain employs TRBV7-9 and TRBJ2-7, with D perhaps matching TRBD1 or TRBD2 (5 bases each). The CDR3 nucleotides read TGTGCCAGCAGCCCCCAGGGTGGGGGTGCCCGTTCCTACGAGCAGTACTTC. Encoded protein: CASSPQGGGARSYEQYF. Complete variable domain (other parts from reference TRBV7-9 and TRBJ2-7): DTGVSQNPRHKITKRGQNVTFRCDPISEHNRLYWYRQTLGQGPEFLTYFQNEAQLEKSRLLSDRFSAERPKGSFSTLEIQRTEQGDSAMYLCASSPQGGGARSYEQYFGPGTRLTVT.